This T cell receptor (beta chain) was retrieved from a study of cytomegalovirus exposure and HLA in healthy donors. Regarding the study as a whole: The authors listed around 150 TCR beta chains as cytomegalovirus-associated. TCR sequences were mostly rare, though some public TCRs occurred in many donors.

Note on this clone: The antigen is unknown.

Both 60 Vbeta primers and 13 Jbeta primers went into the PCR. The protocol was immunoSEQ multiplex PCR, while the TCRdb copy is restricted to in-frame clones and leaves out a portion. The sample includes some 150,000 clones, over 60% seen only once; the top ten take 1.5% to 2%. The CDR3 is 15 residues long. With 5 bases clipped from V and 0 bases from J, the junction kept 6 bases outside the gene matches. Germline V gene sequence: CDR1 MDHEN, CDR2 SYDVKM. V and J are TRBV28 and TRBJ1-1; 7 nucleotides line up with TRBD1. The sequenced sample consisted of PBMCs. The clonotype was recovered from a middle-aged woman in good health and CMV-seronegative. CDR3: CASSLRGAVNTEAFF. The CDR3, as DNA: TGTGCCAGCAGTCTCAGGGGGGCTGTGAACACTGAAGCTTTCTTT.